This record looks at one T cell receptor beta chain sequence and its context. These data belong to a study of blood T cell repertoires in COVID-19. Across the whole study: Acute and convalescent COVID-19 specimens originated in the United States, Italy and Spain. T cells, B-cell-depleted T cells, or PBMCs supplied cDNA or gDNA.

The authors' processing: By means of reference gene primer amplification, nucleated cell counts were estimated. Repertoires were generated with immunoSEQ multiplex PCR, while TCRdb's copy carries only in-frame clones and drops some. Clone size and V and J calls were adopted from that table, with D and trimming inferred from the DNA. The sample has approximately 400,000 clones, 88% seen once. Followed over time, Seattle patients had been enrolled while infection was active. With 0 bases removed from V and 8 bases from J, the gap between germline ends came to 5 bases. Per germline, CDR1 SGHDT and CDR2 YYEEEE. The CDR3 runs 12 residues.

The chain links TRBV5-6 to TRBJ2-2, with D uncertain. This TCR was sampled from a woman between 50 and 59 years old with COVID-19, enrolled during active disease. The sample consisted of peripheral blood. This chain's CDR3 is CASSLGRGELFF. CDR3 DNA: TGTGCCAGCAGCTTGGGGAGAGGGGAGCTGTTTTTT. Filled out from reference TRBV5-6 and TRBJ2-2, the complete variable domain reads DAGVTQSPTHLIKTRGQQVTLRCSPKSGHDTVSWYQQALGQGPQFIFQYYEEEERQRGNFPDRFSGHQFPNYSSELNVNALLLGDSALYLCASSLGRGELFFGEGSRLTVL.